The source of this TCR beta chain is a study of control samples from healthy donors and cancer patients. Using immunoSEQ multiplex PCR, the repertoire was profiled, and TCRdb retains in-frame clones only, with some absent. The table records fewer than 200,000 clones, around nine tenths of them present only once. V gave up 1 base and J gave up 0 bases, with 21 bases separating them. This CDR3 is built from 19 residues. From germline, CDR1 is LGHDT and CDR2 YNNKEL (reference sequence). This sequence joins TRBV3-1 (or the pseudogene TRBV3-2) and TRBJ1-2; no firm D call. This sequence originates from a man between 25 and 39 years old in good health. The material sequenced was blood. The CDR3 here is CASSQVSPPGPATNYGYTF. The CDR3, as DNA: TGTGCCAGCAGCCAAGTCTCGCCCCCCGGGCCAGCTACTAACTATGGCTACACCTTC.